This T cell receptor (beta chain) emerged from a study of regulatory T cells in long-lasting Graves disease. Findings of the study overall: Newly diagnosed Graves' patients exceeded persistent ones in TCR diversity.

Documented time point: newly diagnosed GD, antithyroid drugs for less than 3 months. RNA from PBMCs was the source of the TCR library. The TCR beta library used iRepertoire HTBI primers with Arm-PCR amplification of CDR3. TCRdb ran MiXCR on the multiplex PCR reads and lists one entry per CDR3 protein. The top ten clones hold roughly a tenth of a sample with some 500,000 distinct CDR3 sequences, roughly 14% of them seen once. This clonotype was detected many times. Its antigen is undetermined. Germline CDR1 reads SGHVS; CDR2 reads FQNEAQ. The CDR3 totals 15 residues. V trimming: 2 bases; J trimming: 4 bases; junction bases outside the gene matches: 4. These records were also assigned to another study, of T cells in Graves' hyperthyroidism and ophthalmopathy. That study reports: Model predictions of ophthalmopathy came a median approximately 6 months before onset.

This TCR came from a man aged 30 to 39 with Graves disease. The source material was peripheral blood mononuclear cells (PBMCs), sampled at new diagnosis, from a patient treated with antithyroid drugs. The rearrangement uses TRBV7-8 and TRBJ2-1; 8 bases align to TRBD2. This chain's CDR3 is CASSLKREPYNEQFF. CDR3 sequence (DNA): TGTGCCAGCAGCTTAAAGCGGGAGCCATACAATGAGCAGTTCTTC.